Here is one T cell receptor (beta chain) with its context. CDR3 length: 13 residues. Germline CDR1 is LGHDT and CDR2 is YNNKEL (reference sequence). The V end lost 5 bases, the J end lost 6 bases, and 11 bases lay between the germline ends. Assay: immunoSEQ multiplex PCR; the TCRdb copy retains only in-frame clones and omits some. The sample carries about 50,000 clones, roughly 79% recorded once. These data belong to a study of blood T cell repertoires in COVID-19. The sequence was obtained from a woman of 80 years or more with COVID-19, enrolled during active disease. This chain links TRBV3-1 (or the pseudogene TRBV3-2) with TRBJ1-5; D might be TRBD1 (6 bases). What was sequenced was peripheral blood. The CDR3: CASSSLQGQPQHF. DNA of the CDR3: TGTGCCAGCAGCTCCCTACAGGGTCAGCCCCAGCATTTT.